A selection of T cell receptor beta chains follows, all from one sample in a study of CD8 T cells in Susac syndrome. TCRdb called the immunoSEQ multiplex PCR reads again in MiXCR, with one record for every CDR3 protein. The table includes some 300,000 distinct CDR3 sequences, roughly 85% detected once. The specimen was CD8+ T cells from PBMCs. These receptors all stem from a human donor with multiple sclerosis. The CDR3 runs from the conserved cysteine through the conserved F or W. The D gene is left open where the match is weak.

CDR3 | V | length | D
CASSPLAGARNEQFF | TRBV28 | 15 | TRBD2
CASTKLGGGALNEQFF | TRBV27 | 16 | NA
CASSYGTGDEQYF | TRBV6-5 | 13 | NA
CASAATFQETQYF | TRBV28 | 13 | NA
CASGYTGDTEAFF | TRBV12-5 | 13 | TRBD1
CSADLDRDYEQYF | TRBV20-1 | 13 | TRBD1
CASRTTGTGAGSGANVLTF | TRBV13 | 19 | NA
CASSYLIRGVEEKLFF | TRBV6-6 | 16 | NA
CASSPDRGGNQPQHF | TRBV28 | 15 | TRBD1
CASLSRGQPFQSQHF | TRBV28 | 15 | NA
CASSQDPAGGGVIQYF | TRBV4-1 | 16 | TRBD2
CASSLGGIGLYNEQFF | TRBV12-3/TRBV12-4 | 16 | NA
CATRGDTQYF | TRBV15 | 10 | NA
CASSEETQYF | TRBV2 | 10 | NA
CASSGIAVLHTGELFF | TRBV2 | 16 | NA
CASSLGLAGGYYEQYF | TRBV13 | 16 | TRBD2
CASSLGETGAAREQYF | TRBV5-6 | 16 | TRBD1
CASSAFQQQDTQYF | TRBV9 | 14 | NA
CAWATGSYMNTEAFF | TRBV30 | 15 | TRBD1
CASSPPSTGGVFLQPQHF | TRBV23-1 | 18 | TRBD1
CASSELAGLYNEQFF | TRBV6-1 | 15 | TRBD2
CSARVPQAAVSYEQYF | TRBV20-1 | 16 | NA
CASSYFAYEQYF | TRBV6-2/TRBV6-3 | 12 | NA
CAWSGTEGGQPQHF | TRBV30 | 14 | NA
CASSFPYREQYF | TRBV28 | 12 | NA
CASSLFPLLPSGPYEQYF | TRBV12-3/TRBV12-4 | 18 | TRBD2
CASSLTGRGTEAFF | TRBV28 | 14 | TRBD1
CASSVGPGGPHGTEAFF | TRBV27 | 17 | TRBD1
CASRGSGTGGYEQYF | TRBV12-3/TRBV12-4 | 15 | TRBD1
CASSLVGLAGDSTDTQYF | TRBV27 | 18 | TRBD2
CATRESGANVLTF | TRBV24-1 | 13 | NA
CASSVGSGGPADTQYF | TRBV9 | 16 | TRBD2
CASSLVDLGAGWLYEQYF | TRBV5-1 | 18 | NA
CASSSPSGGRAYNEQFF | TRBV5-1 | 17 | TRBD2
CASIPQGYPGANVLTF | TRBV6-1 | 16 | TRBD1
CASSQDGTGVNEQYF | TRBV4-3 | 15 | TRBD1
CASSMALAQIQYF | TRBV19 | 13 | NA
CAWSVGAGTGELFF | TRBV30 | 14 | NA
CASSFIAGVADTQYF | TRBV6-2/TRBV6-3 | 15 | TRBD2
CASSRGQSYEQYF | TRBV18 | 13 | NA
CASSLGVEGAEQYF | TRBV5-6 | 14 | TRBD1
CASSPLTGEQFF | TRBV4-1 | 12 | NA
CARDRGGSRGEQYF | TRBV30 | 14 | TRBD1
CASSLLKQGNEQYF | TRBV7-2 | 14 | NA
CASSPGTAYSMNTEAFF | TRBV4-1 | 17 | TRBD1
CASSMDTALTDTQYF | TRBV19 | 15 | NA
CASSPPRYEQFF | TRBV28 | 12 | NA
CASSPTGTGSGYTF | TRBV27 | 14 | TRBD1
CASNVFIGQGSNTGELFF | TRBV19 | 18 | TRBD1
CSVVYGSTEAFF | TRBV29-1 | 12 | NA
CATGDPRGQETQYF | TRBV2 | 14 | NA
CSTTTGTAVFFYGYTF | TRBV20-1 | 16 | TRBD1
CASSLAMGNRHEQFF | TRBV5-6 | 15 | NA
CASSVEGGDEQFF | TRBV9 | 13 | NA
CAWSQGSGANVLTF | TRBV30 | 14 | NA
CASSPEGVENEKLFF | TRBV18 | 15 | NA
CASSLGQPYGYTF | TRBV7-9 | 13 | TRBD1
CSATKLLTRVADTQYF | TRBV29-1 | 16 | NA